A single sample gave rise to the 15 T cell receptor beta chains below, sequenced in a study of radiotherapy plus CTLA-4 blockade in lung cancer. The repertoire was sequenced with immunoSEQ multiplex PCR; TCRdb's copy has only in-frame clones and lacks some. The sample holds about 60,000 clones, approximately 65% seen once. Sequenced material: peripheral blood, taken from a patient treated with radiotherapy plus ipilimumab. Receptor source: a human donor with non-small cell lung cancer whose response to radiotherapy plus ipilimumab could not be evaluated.

The rearrangement links TRBV11-2 to TRBJ1-5; possibly TRBD1 for D (6 bases). Germline CDR1 reads SGHAT; CDR2 reads FQNNGV. The CDR3 covers 15 residues. Between the trimmed V and J ends, which lost 1 base and 6 bases, there was a span of 13 bases. CDR3 protein: CASSLAGGSAQPQHF. As DNA, the CDR3 is TGTGCCAGCAGCTTAGCGGGGGGCTCGGCTCAGCCCCAGCATTTT. The full variable domain, completed using reference TRBV11-2 and TRBJ1-5, is EAGVAQSPRYKIIEKRQSVAFWCNPISGHATLYWYQQILGQGPKLLIQFQNNGVVDDSQLPKDRFSAERLKGVDSTLKIQPAKLEDSAVYLCASSLAGGSAQPQHFGDGTRLSIL.

This clone was counted a few times. The chain joins TRBV21-1 to TRBJ1-4. TRBV21-1 is recorded as a pseudogene. This CDR3 spans 16 amino acids. The CDR3 sequence is CASSKGLGRPREKLFF. The CDR3 region has the DNA TGTGCCAGCAGCAAAGGTCTGGGGAGACCCAGGGAAAAACTGTTTTTT.

V usage is TRBV4-3 and J usage is TRBJ2-5, with 12 bases that match TRBD2. There are 15 residues in the CDR3. J lost 2 bases, V lost 4 bases, and 2 bases had no gene match. The germline CDR1 and CDR2 sequences are LGHNA and YSLEER. This CDR3 reads CASSPTSGGQETQYF. The CDR3 DNA reads TGCGCCAGCAGCCCTACTAGCGGGGGGCAAGAGACCCAGTACTTC.

The gene calls are TRBV5-1 and TRBJ2-7; 7 bases line up with TRBD1. With 4 bases clipped from V and 1 base from J, the junction kept 5 bases outside the gene matches. There are 14 residues in the CDR3. From germline, CDR1 is SGHRS and CDR2 YFSETQ. CDR3 DNA sequence: TGCGCCAGCAGCCAACCGACAGGGTCCTACGAGCAGTACTTC. Encoded protein: CASSQPTGSYEQYF. Full variable domain (outside the CDR3, taken from reference TRBV5-1 and TRBJ2-7): KAGVTQTPRYLIKTRGQQVTLSCSPISGHRSVSWYQQTPGQGLQFLFEYFSETQRNKGNFPGRFSGRQFSNSRSEMNVSTLELGDSALYLCASSQPTGSYEQYFGPGTRLTVT.

This chain joins TRBV2 and TRBJ1-5, with D hard to call. CDR3 length: 14 residues. Germline V gene data show CDR1 as SNHLY and CDR2 as FYNNEI. Trimming pared 6 bases from V and 0 bases from J, leaving 9 bases between. The CDR3 region is CASRRAYSNQPQHF. The CDR3 nucleotides are TGTGCCAGCAGGAGAGCGTATAGCAATCAGCCCCAGCATTTT.

V is TRBV25-1 and J is TRBJ2-5; D uncertain. Germline V gene sequence: CDR1 MGHDK, CDR2 SYGVNS. Trimming took 4 bases from V and 1 from J, leaving 10 bases between them. The CDR3 has 14 residues. The CDR3 nucleotides read TGTGCCAGCAGTGCTTTGGGCCTCCAAGAGACCCAGTACTTC. Translation gives CASSALGLQETQYF.

This clone has just a few counts. The chain uses TRBV27 and TRBJ2-2; 12 positions agree with TRBD2. The length of the CDR3 is 14 residues. V dropped 5 bases and J dropped 7; count of bases not matched to a gene: 2. Looked up from germline, CDR1 is MNHEY and CDR2 is SMNVEV (reference sequence). CDR3 DNA sequence: TGTGCCAGCAGTCTAGCGGGGGGGCGCGGGGAGCTGTTTTTT. Residues: CASSLAGGRGELFF.

The chain links TRBV7-2 to TRBJ2-5; no clear D gene. Trimming pared 1 base from V and 1 base from J, leaving 10 bases between. This CDR3 has 15 residues. Germline CDR1 and CDR2: SGHTA and FQGNSA. The CDR3 nucleotides are TGTGCCAGCAGCTTAGATGGGCACAGCCAAGAGACCCAGTACTTC. Its protein is CASSLDGHSQETQYF.

The genes are TRBV19 and TRBJ1-5, with TRBD1 matching 9 bases. The junction had 17 bases not matched to a gene; V was cut back by 5 bases and J by 6 bases. The CDR3 has 18 amino acids. The V gene's germline CDR1 is LNHDA and CDR2 SQIVND (reference sequence). DNA for the CDR3: TGTGCCAGTAGTCGATATGGGGGTCTGACAGGGGGAGGTCAGCCCCAGCATTTT. It specifies CASSRYGGLTGGGQPQHF.

The rearrangement links TRBV7-2 to TRBJ2-7; TRBD1 matches 9 bases. The CDR3 runs 13 residues. In germline, CDR1 is SGHTA, CDR2 FQGNSA. Trimming cost V 7 bases and J 4 bases; bases outside gene matches: 5. CDR3 region: CASMRTGAYEQYF. CDR3 bases: TGTGCCAGCATGCGGACAGGGGCTTACGAGCAGTACTTC.

The chain links TRBV19 to TRBJ2-3; 7 bases are shared with TRBD2. There are 13 residues in the CDR3. With V trimmed by 4 bases and J by 4 bases, 2 bases remained unmatched. Germline V lookup: CDR1 LNHDA, CDR2 SQIVND (reference sequence). DNA for the CDR3: TGTGCCAGTAGTAAGACTAGCCCAGATACGCAGTATTTT. Translated, it gives CASSKTSPDTQYF.

This clone was found once. This chain connects TRBV5-1 to TRBJ1-2, with 10 bases identical to TRBD1. CDR1 SGHRS and CDR2 YFSETQ come from the germline V gene. The V segment lost 4 bases and the J segment 7 bases; nucleotides outside the gene matches: 7. This CDR3 has 14 amino acids. This chain's CDR3 is CASSRGTGDAGYTF. CDR3 bases: TGCGCCAGCAGCCGGGGGACAGGGGACGCTGGCTACACCTTC.

This chain connects TRBV7-2 to TRBJ1-1; D is possibly TRBD1 (5 bases). V lost 1 base and J lost 1, with 7 bases in between. The V gene's germline CDR1 is SGHTA and CDR2 FQGNSA. There are 14 residues in the CDR3. The CDR3 reads CASSLDGGNTEAFF. In DNA, the CDR3 is TGTGCCAGCAGCTTAGACGGGGGGAACACTGAAGCTTTCTTT.

This clone was found once. This chain joins TRBV7-8 and TRBJ2-1, with a tentative D call TRBD1 (5 bases). The CDR3 has 14 residues. The V gene's germline CDR1 is SGHVS and CDR2 FQNEAQ. The V end lost 5 bases, the J end lost 6 bases, and 14 bases lay between the germline ends. CDR3 nucleotide sequence: TGTGCCAGCAGCCCACCAGGGTTTCGCAATGAGCAGTTCTTC. Its translation is CASSPPGFRNEQFF. Full variable domain (rest looked up from reference TRBV7-8 and TRBJ2-1): GAGVSQSPRYKVAKRGQDVALRCDPISGHVSLFWYQQALGQGPEFLTYFQNEAQLDKSGLPSDRFFAERPEGSVSTLKIQRTQQEDSAVYLCASSPPGFRNEQFFGPGTRLTVL.

This clone was recorded only once. The genes are TRBV29-1 and TRBJ2-7; 7 positions match TRBD2. Germline trimming cut 4 bases from V and 0 bases from J; bases unmatched to any gene: 3. The germline gives CDR1 SQVTM, CDR2 ANQGSEA. The CDR3 loop spans 13 amino acids. The CDR3 nucleotides read TGCAGCGTTGGGGGCGGGAGCTCCTACGAGCAGTACTTC. Its protein is CSVGGGSSYEQYF.